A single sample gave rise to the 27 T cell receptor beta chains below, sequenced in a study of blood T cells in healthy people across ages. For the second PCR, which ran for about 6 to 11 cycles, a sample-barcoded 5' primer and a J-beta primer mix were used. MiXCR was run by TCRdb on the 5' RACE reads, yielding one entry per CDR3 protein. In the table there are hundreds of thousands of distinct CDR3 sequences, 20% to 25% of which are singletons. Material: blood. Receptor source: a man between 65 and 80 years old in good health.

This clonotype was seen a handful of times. CDR3 loop: CATRTSVNEQFF. Here the CDR3 DNA reads TGTGCCACCCGGACTAGCGTCAATGAGCAGTTCTTC. The V call is TRBV12-3 or TRBV12-4, the J call TRBJ2-5; 9 bases are a match to TRBD2. The DNA end is more similar to TRBJ2-1, so the J call may be wrong. The CDR3 contains 12 residues.

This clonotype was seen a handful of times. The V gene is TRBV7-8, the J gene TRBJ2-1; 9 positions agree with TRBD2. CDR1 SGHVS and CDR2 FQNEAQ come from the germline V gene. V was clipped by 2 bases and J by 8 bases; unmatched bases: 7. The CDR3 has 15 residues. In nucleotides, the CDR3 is TGTGCCAGCAGCTTATTAGGCGGGAGGGTCCATGAGCAGTTCTTC. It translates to CASSLLGGRVHEQFF.

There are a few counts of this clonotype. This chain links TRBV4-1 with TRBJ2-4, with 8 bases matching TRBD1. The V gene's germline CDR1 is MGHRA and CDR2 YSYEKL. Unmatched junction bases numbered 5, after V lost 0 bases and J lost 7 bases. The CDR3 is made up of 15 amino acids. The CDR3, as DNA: TGCGCCAGCAGCCAAGAAACAGGGGGTGTCAACATTCAGTACTTC. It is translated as CASSQETGGVNIQYF.

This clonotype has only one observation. The CDR3 DNA reads TGTGCCAGCAGCTTAGGGTTAGGGGGCCACGAGCAGTACTTC. Its translation is CASSLGLGGHEQYF. The V and J genes are TRBV7-2 and TRBJ2-7, with TRBD1 matching 7 bases. Germline V lookup: CDR1 SGHTA, CDR2 FQGNSA. The V and J ends lost 1 base and 5 bases, in that order; junction bases with no gene match: 5. The CDR3 consists of 14 residues.

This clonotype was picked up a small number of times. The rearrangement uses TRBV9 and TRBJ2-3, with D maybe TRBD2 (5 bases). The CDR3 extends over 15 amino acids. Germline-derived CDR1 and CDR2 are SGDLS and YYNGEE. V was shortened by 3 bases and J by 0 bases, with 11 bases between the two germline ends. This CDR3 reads CASSASGFSTDTQYF. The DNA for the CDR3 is TGTGCCAGCAGCGCTTCGGGATTTAGCACAGATACGCAGTATTTT.

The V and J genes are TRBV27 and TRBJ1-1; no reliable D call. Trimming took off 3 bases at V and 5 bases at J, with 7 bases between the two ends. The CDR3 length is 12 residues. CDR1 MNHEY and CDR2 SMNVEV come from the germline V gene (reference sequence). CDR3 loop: CASSFLGTEAFF. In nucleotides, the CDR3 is TGTGCCAGCAGTTTTCTGGGGACTGAAGCTTTCTTT.

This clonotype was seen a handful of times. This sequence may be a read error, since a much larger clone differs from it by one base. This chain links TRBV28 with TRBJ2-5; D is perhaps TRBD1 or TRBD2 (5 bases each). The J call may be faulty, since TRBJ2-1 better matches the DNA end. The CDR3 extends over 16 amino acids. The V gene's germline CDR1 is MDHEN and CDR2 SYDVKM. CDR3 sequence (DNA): TGTGCCAGCAGTCCTTATGGGGACCTGACATACAATGAGCAGTTCTTC. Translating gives CASSPYGDLTYNEQFF.

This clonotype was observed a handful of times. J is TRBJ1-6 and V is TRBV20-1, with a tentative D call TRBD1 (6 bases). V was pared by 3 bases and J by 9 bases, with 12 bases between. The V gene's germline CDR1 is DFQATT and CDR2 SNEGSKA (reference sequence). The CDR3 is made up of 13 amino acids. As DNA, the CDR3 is TGCAGTGCTAGTTCCACAGGGTTTTCACCCCTCCACTTT. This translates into CSASSTGFSPLHF.

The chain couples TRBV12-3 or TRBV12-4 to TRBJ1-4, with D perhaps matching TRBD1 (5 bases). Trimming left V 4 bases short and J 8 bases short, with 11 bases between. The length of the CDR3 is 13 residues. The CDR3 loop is CASSYAGQEKLFF. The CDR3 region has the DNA TGTGCCAGCAGTTATGCAGGGCAAGAAAAACTGTTTTTT.

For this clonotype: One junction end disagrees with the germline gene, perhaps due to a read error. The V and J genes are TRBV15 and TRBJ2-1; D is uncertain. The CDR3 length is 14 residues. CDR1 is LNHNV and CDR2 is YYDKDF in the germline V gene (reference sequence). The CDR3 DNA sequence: TGTGCCACTAGCAGAGGCTCTAATCGCTATGAGCAGTTCTTC. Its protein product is CATSRGSNRYEQFF.

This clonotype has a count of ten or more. CDR3 sequence reads: CSATHTGLAGEDTQYF. The DNA of the CDR3 is TGCAGTGCTACCCACACAGGACTAGCGGGAGAAGATACGCAGTATTTT. The chain is built from TRBV20-1 and TRBJ2-3; 13 positions match TRBD2. The trim removed 4 bases at V and 5 bases at J, leaving 9 bases unmatched. The CDR3 runs to 16 residues. The germline gives CDR1 DFQATT, CDR2 SNEGSKA (reference sequence).

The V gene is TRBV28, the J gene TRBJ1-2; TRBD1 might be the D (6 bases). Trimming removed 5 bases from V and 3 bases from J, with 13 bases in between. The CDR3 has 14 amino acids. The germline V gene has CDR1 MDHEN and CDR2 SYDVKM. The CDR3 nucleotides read TGTGCCAGCAGTCTAAAAGGGGGGTACTATGGCTACACCTTC. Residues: CASSLKGGYYGYTF.

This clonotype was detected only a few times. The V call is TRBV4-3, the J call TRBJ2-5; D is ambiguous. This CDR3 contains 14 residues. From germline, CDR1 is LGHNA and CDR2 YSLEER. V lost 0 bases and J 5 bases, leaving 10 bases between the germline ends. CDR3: CASSQDLGLETQYF. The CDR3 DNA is TGCGCCAGCAGCCAAGATTTGGGTTTGGAGACCCAGTACTTC.

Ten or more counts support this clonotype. The CDR3 spells CSARAGPHNQPQHF. CDR3 nucleotide sequence: TGCAGTGCTAGAGCGGGACCTCATAATCAGCCCCAGCATTTT. The chain uses TRBV20-1 and TRBJ1-5, with a possible D match to TRBD1 (5 bases). V dropped 1 base and J dropped 4 bases, with 11 bases sitting between them. The CDR3 contains 14 residues. CDR1 is DFQATT and CDR2 is SNEGSKA in the germline V gene (reference sequence).

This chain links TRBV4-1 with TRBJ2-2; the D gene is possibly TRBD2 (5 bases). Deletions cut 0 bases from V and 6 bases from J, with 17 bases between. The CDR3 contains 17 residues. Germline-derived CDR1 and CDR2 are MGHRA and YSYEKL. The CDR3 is CASSQDPRRTRAGELFF. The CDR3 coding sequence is TGCGCCAGCAGCCAAGATCCCCGACGGACGAGGGCCGGGGAGCTGTTTTTT.

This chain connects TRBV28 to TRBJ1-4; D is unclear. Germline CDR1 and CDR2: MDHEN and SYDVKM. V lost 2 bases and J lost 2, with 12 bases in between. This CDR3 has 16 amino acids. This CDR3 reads CASSLTSAQTNEKLFF. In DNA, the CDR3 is TGTGCCAGCAGTTTAACGTCAGCCCAGACTAATGAAAAACTGTTTTTT.

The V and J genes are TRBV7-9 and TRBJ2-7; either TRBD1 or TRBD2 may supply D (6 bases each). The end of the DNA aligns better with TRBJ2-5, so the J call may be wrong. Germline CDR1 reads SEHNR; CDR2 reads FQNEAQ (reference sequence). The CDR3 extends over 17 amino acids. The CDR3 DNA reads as TGTGCCAGCAGCTTTTACCGGGGGCCTCTTGTCCAAGAGACCCAGTACTTC. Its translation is CASSFYRGPLVQETQYF.

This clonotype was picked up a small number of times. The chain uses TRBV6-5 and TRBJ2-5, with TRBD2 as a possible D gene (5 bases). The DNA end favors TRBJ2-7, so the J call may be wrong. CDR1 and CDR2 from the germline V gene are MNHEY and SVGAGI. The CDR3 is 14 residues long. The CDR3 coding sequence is TGTGCCAGCAGTTACAGCCGGGGAGTATACGAGCAGTACTTC. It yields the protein CASSYSRGVYEQYF.

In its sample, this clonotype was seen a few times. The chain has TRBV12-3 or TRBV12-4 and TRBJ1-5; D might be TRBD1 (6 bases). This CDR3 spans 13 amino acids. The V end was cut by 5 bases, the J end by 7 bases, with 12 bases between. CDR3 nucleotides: TGTGCCAGCAGTCCCGGACAGCCCCAGCCCCAGCATTTT. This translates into CASSPGQPQPQHF.

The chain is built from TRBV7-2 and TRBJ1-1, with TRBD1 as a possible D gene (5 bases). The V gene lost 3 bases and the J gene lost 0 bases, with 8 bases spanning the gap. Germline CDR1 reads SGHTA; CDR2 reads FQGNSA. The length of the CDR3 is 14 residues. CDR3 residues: CASSFGHLNTEAFF. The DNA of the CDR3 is TGTGCCAGCAGCTTTGGACACCTGAACACTGAAGCTTTCTTT.

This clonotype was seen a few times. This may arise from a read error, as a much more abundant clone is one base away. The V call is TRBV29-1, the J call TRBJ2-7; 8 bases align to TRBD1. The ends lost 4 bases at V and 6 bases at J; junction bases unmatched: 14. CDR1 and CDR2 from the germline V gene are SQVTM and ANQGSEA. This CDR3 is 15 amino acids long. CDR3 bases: TGCAGCGTTGGAGGTCTTGGACAGGGTATGGGCGAGCAGTACTTC. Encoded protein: CSVGGLGQGMGEQYF.

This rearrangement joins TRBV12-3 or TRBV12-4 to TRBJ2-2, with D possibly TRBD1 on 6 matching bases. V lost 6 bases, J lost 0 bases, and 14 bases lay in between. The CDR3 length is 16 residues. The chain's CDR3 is CASRNDRTANTGELFF. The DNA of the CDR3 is TGTGCCAGCAGAAACGACAGGACCGCGAACACCGGGGAGCTGTTTTTT.

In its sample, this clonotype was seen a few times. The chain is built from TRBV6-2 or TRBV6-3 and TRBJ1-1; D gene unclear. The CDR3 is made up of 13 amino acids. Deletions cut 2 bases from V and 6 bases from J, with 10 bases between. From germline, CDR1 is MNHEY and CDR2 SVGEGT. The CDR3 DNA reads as TGTGCCAGCAGTTACCGGGGTCGGGCTGAAGCTTTCTTT. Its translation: CASSYRGRAEAFF.

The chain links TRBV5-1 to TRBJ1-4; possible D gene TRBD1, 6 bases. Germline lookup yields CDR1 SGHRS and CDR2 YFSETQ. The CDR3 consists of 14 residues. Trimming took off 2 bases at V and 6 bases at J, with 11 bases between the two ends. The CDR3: CASSFRGPDEKLFF. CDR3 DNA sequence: TGCGCCAGCAGCTTTCGGGGGCCCGATGAAAAACTGTTTTTT.

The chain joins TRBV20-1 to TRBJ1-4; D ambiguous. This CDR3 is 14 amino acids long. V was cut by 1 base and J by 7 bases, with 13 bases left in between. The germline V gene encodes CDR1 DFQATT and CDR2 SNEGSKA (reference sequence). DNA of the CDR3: TGCAGTGCTAGAGGGGCAGCCGTTAGTGAAAAACTGTTTTTT. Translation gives CSARGAAVSEKLFF.

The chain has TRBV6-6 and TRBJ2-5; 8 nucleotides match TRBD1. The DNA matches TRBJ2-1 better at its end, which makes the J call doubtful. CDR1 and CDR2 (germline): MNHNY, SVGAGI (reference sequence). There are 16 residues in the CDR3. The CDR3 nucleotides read TGTGCCAGCAGTAAGTTACAGGGGGATGGAAGGAACGAGCAGTTCTTC. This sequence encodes CASSKLQGDGRNEQFF.

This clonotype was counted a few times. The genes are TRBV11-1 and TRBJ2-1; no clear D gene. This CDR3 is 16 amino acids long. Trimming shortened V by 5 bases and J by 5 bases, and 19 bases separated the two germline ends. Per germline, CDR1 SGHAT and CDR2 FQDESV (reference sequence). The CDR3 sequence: CASSHTRPSSHNEQFF. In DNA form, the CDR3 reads TGTGCCAGCAGCCACACCCGTCCTAGTTCCCACAATGAGCAGTTCTTC.